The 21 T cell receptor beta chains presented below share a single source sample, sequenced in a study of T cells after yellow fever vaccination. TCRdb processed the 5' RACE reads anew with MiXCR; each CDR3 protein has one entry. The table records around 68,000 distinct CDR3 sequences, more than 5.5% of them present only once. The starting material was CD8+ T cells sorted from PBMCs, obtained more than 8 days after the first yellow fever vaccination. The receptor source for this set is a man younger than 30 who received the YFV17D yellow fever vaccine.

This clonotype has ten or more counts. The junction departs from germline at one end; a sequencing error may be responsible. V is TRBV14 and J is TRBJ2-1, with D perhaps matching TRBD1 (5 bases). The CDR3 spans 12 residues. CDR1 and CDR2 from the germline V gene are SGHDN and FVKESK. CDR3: CASSQVRGQVLF. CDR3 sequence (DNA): TGTGCCAGCAGCCAAGTAAGGGGCCAGGTACTCTTC.

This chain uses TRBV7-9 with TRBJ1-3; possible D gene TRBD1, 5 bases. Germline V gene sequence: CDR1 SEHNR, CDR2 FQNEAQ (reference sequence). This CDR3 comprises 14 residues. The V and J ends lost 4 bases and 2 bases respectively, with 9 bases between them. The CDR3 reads CASSSGGTGNTIYF. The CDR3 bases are TGTGCCAGCAGCTCCGGGGGGACTGGAAACACCATATATTTT.

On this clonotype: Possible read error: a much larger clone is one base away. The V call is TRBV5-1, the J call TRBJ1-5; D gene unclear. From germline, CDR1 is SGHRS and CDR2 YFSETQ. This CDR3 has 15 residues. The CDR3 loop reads CASSLVPEWNQHQHF. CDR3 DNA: TGCGCCAGCAGCTTGGTTCCCGAGTGGAATCAGCACCAGCATTTT. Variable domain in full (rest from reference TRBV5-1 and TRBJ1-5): KAGVTQTPRYLIKTRGQQVTLSCSPISGHRSVSWYQQTPGQGLQFLFEYFSETQRNKGNFPGRFSGRQFSNSRSEMNVSTLELGDSALYLCASSLVPEWNQHQHFGDGTRLSIL.

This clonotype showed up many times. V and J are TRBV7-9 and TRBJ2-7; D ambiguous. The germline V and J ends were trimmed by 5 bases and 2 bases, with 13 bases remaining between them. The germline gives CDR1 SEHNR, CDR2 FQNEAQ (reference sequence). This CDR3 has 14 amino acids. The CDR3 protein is CASSPRTLPYEQYF. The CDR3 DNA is TGTGCCAGCAGCCCCAGGACCCTCCCCTACGAGCAGTACTTC.

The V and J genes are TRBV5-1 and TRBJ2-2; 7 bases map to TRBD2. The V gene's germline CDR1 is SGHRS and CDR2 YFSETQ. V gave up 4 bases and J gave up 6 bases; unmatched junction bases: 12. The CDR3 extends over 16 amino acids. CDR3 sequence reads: CASSKRAGERAGELFF. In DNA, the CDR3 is TGCGCCAGCAGCAAACGGGCGGGGGAGCGGGCCGGGGAGCTGTTTTTT. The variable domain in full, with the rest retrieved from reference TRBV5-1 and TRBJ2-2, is KAGVTQTPRYLIKTRGQQVTLSCSPISGHRSVSWYQQTPGQGLQFLFEYFSETQRNKGNFPGRFSGRQFSNSRSEMNVSTLELGDSALYLCASSKRAGERAGELFFGEGSRLTVL.

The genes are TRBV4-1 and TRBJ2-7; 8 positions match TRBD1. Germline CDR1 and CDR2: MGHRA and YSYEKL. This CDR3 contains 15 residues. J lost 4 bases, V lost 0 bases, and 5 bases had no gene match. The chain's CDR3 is CASSQDPGGRYEQYV. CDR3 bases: TGCGCCAGCAGCCAAGATCCAGGGGGCAGGTACGAGCAGTACGTC.

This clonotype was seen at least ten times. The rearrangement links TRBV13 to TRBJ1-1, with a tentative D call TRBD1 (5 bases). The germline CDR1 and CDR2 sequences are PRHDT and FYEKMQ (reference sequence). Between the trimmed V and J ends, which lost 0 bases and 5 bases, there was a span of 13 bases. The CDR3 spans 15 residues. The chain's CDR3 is CASSLGAGGVTEAFF. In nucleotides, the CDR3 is TGTGCCAGCAGCTTAGGGGCTGGGGGAGTAACTGAAGCTTTCTTT.

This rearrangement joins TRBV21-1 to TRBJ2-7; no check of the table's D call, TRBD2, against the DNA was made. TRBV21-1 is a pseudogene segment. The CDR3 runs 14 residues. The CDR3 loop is CASIITGGGYEQYV. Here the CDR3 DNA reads TGTGCCAGCATAATTACGGGTGGCGGGTACGAGCAGTACGTC.

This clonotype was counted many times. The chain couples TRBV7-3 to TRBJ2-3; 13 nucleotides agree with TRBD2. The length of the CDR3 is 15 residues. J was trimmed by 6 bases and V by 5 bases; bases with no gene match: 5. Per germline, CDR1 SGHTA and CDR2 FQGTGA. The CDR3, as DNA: TGTGCCAGCAGCACTACTAGCGGGGGGGTGGATACGCAGTATTTT. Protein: CASSTTSGGVDTQYF.

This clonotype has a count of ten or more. CDR3 DNA: TGCGCCAGCAGCCCGGGGGAAGGGGCAAATGAGCAGTTCTTC. Translation: CASSPGEGANEQFF. The V gene is TRBV5-1, the J gene TRBJ2-1; D perhaps matches TRBD2 (6 bases). The length of the CDR3 is 14 residues. V was trimmed by 4 bases and J by 7 bases, leaving 15 bases between them. The germline CDR1 and CDR2 sequences are SGHRS and YFSETQ.

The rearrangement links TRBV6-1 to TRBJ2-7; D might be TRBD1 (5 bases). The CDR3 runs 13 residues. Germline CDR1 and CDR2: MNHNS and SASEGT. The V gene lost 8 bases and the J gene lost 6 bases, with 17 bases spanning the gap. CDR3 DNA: TGTGCCAGCGGGGATGGTTGGGGCCGCGAGCAGTACTTC. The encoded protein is CASGDGWGREQYF.

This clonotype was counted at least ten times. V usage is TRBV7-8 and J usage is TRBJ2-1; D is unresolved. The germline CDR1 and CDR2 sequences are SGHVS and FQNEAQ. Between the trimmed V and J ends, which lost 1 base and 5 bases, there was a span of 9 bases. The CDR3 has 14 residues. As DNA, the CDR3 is TGTGCCAGCAGCTTAGGAGGCGGTAACAATGAGCAGTTCTTC. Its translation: CASSLGGGNNEQFF.

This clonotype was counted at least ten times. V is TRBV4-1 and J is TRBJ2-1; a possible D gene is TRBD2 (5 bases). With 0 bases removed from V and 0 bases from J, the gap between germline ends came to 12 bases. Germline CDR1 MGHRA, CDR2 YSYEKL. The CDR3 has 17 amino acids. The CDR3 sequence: CASSQDSSVSSYNEQFF. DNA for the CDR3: TGCGCCAGCAGCCAAGATAGTAGCGTTAGCTCCTACAATGAGCAGTTCTTC.

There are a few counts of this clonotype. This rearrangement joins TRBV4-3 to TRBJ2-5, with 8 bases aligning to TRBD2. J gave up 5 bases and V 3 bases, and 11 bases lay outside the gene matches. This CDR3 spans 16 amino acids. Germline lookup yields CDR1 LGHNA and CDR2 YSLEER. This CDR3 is CASSHRIRGGPETQYF. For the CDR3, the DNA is TGCGCCAGCAGCCATCGTATACGGGGGGGGCCCGAGACCCAGTACTTC.

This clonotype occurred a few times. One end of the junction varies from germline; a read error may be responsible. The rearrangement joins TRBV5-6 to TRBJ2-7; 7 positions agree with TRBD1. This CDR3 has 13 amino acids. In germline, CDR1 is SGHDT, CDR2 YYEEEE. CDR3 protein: CAISSGQSYEQYF. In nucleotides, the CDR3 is TGTGCCATCAGCTCGGGACAGTCCTACGAGCAGTACTTC.

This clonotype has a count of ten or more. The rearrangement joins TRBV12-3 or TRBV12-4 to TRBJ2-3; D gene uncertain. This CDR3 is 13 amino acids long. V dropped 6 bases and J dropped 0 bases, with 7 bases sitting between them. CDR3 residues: CASSPSSTDTQYF. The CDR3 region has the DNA TGTGCCAGCAGCCCCTCTAGCACAGATACGCAGTATTTT.

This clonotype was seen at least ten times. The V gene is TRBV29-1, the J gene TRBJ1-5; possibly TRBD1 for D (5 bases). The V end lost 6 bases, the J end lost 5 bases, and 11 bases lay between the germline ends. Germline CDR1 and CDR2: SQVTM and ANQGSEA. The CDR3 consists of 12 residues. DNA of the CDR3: TGCAGCGTAGAGGGGATCGATCAGCCCCAGCATTTT. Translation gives CSVEGIDQPQHF.

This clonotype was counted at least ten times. The CDR3 spells CASSRKLATRTGELFF. CDR3 DNA sequence: TGTGCCAGCAGTCGTAAACTAGCTACGAGAACCGGGGAGCTGTTTTTT. This chain uses TRBV12-3 or TRBV12-4 with TRBJ2-2; TRBD2 is a possible D gene (6 bases). This CDR3 is 16 amino acids long. V dropped 5 bases and J dropped 5 bases, with 18 bases sitting between them.

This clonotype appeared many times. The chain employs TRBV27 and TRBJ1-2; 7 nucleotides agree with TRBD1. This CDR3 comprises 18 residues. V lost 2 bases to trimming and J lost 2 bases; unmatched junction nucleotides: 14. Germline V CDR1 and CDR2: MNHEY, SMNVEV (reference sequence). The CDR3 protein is CASSLMAREGAVNYGYTF. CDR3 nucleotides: TGTGCCAGCAGTTTAATGGCGCGGGAGGGGGCAGTAAACTATGGCTACACCTTC.

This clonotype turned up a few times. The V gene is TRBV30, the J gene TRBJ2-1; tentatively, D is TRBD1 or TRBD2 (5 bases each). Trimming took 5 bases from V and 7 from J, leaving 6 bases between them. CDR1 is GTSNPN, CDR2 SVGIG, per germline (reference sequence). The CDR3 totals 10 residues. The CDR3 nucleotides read TGTGCCTGGGGGGGAAATGAGCAGTTCTTC. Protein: CAWGGNEQFF.

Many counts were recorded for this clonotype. Here the CDR3 reads CASSLEQVLETQYF. CDR3 bases: TGTGCCAGCAGCTTGGAACAGGTCCTGGAGACCCAGTACTTC. The chain employs TRBV7-2 and TRBJ2-5; tentatively, D is TRBD1 (5 bases). The CDR3 contains 14 residues. CDR1 SGHTA and CDR2 FQGNSA come from the germline V gene. The V gene lost 3 bases and the J gene lost 5 bases, with 13 bases spanning the gap.